What follows are 18 T cell receptor beta chains derived from one specimen sequenced in a study of shared clonotypes between healthy human individuals. Only in-frame clones appear in the TCRdb table, and some are missing; sequencing was by immunoSEQ multiplex PCR. The table shows around 1 million clones, with approximately 80% occurring only once. Sequencing input: memory CD4+ T cells sorted from blood. The subset was: CD45RA-negative fraction. Every receptor here comes from a man younger than 30 in good health.

This clone was seen once. The genes are TRBV7-2 and TRBJ2-7; TRBD2 agrees at 7 bases. The CDR3 spans 15 residues. Germline trimming cut 4 bases from V and 1 base from J; bases unmatched to any gene: 7. In germline, CDR1 is SGHTA, CDR2 FQGNSA. In nucleotides, the CDR3 is TGTGCCAGCAGCTGGGACGGACTAGAATCCTACGAGCAGTACTTC. Its protein product is CASSWDGLESYEQYF.

The genes are TRBV4-2 and TRBJ2-3; tentatively, D is TRBD2 (7 bases). V gave up 5 bases and J gave up 2 bases, with 11 bases separating them. Looked up from germline, CDR1 is LGHNA and CDR2 is YNFKEQ. The CDR3 extends over 14 amino acids. In DNA, the CDR3 is TGTGCCAGCAGCTGGGGGGGGCCCACAGATACGCAGTATTTT. Translated, it gives CASSWGGPTDTQYF.

Regarding this clone: This may be a read error: a much more frequent sequence differs by one nucleotide. Other DNA variants within this sample encode the same CDR3. J is TRBJ2-7 and V is TRBV5-1; the D is unclear. The CDR3 runs 12 residues. Looked up from germline, CDR1 is SGHRS and CDR2 is YFSETQ. V lost 0 bases and J lost 3, with 4 bases in between. The CDR3 bases are TGCGCCAGCAGCTTGGGGGACTACGAGCAGTACTTC. Translating it yields CASSLGDYEQYF.

The chain has TRBV5-6 and TRBJ2-1; D perhaps matches TRBD2 (5 bases). Germline values: CDR1 SGHDT, CDR2 YYEEEE. There are 13 residues in the CDR3. The CDR3 spells CASYGSSYNEQFF. The CDR3 coding sequence is TGTGCGAGCTATGGGAGCTCCTACAATGAGCAGTTCTTC.

This clone was observed a few times. J is TRBJ1-2 and V is TRBV19; 9 positions match TRBD1. Germline trimming cut 2 bases from V and 5 bases from J; bases unmatched to any gene: 9. Germline V lookup: CDR1 LNHDA, CDR2 SQIVND (reference sequence). The CDR3 spans 16 residues. This CDR3 is CASSISGTGSMYGYTF. DNA for the CDR3: TGTGCCAGTAGTATATCTGGGACAGGGAGTATGTATGGCTACACCTTC.

V is TRBV7-9 and J is TRBJ2-3, with unresolved D. Germline CDR1 SEHNR, CDR2 FQNEAQ (reference sequence). This CDR3 spans 12 amino acids. Trimming removed 5 bases at V and 4 bases at J, with 7 bases between. The CDR3, as DNA: TGTGCCAGCAGCCGGACCTCAGATACGCAGTATTTT. It specifies CASSRTSDTQYF.

The V and J genes are TRBV29-1 and TRBJ1-1, with D hard to call. This CDR3 has 15 amino acids. Trimming pared 2 bases from V and 0 bases from J, leaving 13 bases between. Germline V CDR1 and CDR2: SQVTM, ANQGSEA. CDR3 in amino acids: CSVESGQLMNTEAFF. For the CDR3, the DNA is TGCAGCGTTGAAAGCGGGCAGTTAATGAACACTGAAGCTTTCTTT.

The V call is TRBV7-3, the J call TRBJ2-2; possible D gene TRBD2, 6 bases. V lost 5 bases to trimming and J lost 0 bases, with 10 bases between them. The CDR3 contains 15 residues. The germline V gene has CDR1 SGHTA and CDR2 FQGTGA. CDR3 sequence (DNA): TGTGCCAGCAGCCCACTAGCCCCGAACACCGGGGAGCTGTTTTTT. Translated, it gives CASSPLAPNTGELFF.

J is TRBJ1-6 and V is TRBV2; no clear D gene. CDR1 and CDR2 from the germline V gene are SNHLY and FYNNEI. The V end lost 6 bases, the J end lost 7 bases, and 13 bases lay between the germline ends. The CDR3 loop spans 14 amino acids. Written as DNA, the CDR3 is TGTGCCAGCAGGAGGTCCAGCGGGAATTCACCCCTCCACTTT. Protein: CASRRSSGNSPLHF.

The rearrangement uses TRBV11-2 and TRBJ2-5, with D maybe TRBD2 (7 bases). V dropped 3 bases and J dropped 8 bases, with 13 bases sitting between them. The CDR3 loop spans 13 amino acids. Germline assignment: CDR1 SGHAT and CDR2 FQNNGV. Written as DNA, the CDR3 is TGTGCCAGCAGCTTGCGGGGAGGGGGAACCCAGTACTTC. Its translation is CASSLRGGGTQYF.

The rearrangement uses TRBV14 and TRBJ2-1; 7 nucleotides agree with TRBD2. The J segment lost 9 bases and the V segment lost 4 bases, leaving 9 bases of the junction unmatched. From germline, CDR1 is SGHDN and CDR2 FVKESK. The CDR3 covers 14 residues. Here the CDR3 DNA reads TGTGCCAGCAGCCGGATACTAGCGATTGGTGAGCAGTTCTTC. It is translated as CASSRILAIGEQFF.

The chain couples TRBV30 to TRBJ1-2, with 8 bases identical to TRBD1. This CDR3 comprises 14 residues. J was trimmed by 3 bases and V by 2 bases; bases with no gene match: 5. Looked up from germline, CDR1 is GTSNPN and CDR2 is SVGIG (reference sequence). Here the CDR3 reads CAWSLTGVHYGYTF. The CDR3 region has the DNA TGTGCCTGGAGTTTGACAGGGGTCCACTATGGCTACACCTTC.

This rearrangement joins TRBV19 to TRBJ1-2; D not certain. Germline CDR1 and CDR2: LNHDA and SQIVND (reference sequence). V was pared by 3 bases and J by 5 bases, with 7 bases between. The CDR3 spans 12 residues. CDR3 DNA sequence: TGTGCCAGTAGTATCACCGGGTATGGCTACACCTTC. Its translation: CASSITGYGYTF.

This clone appeared a few times. The chain is built from TRBV6-5 and TRBJ1-4; 8 bases line up with TRBD1. The CDR3 has 15 amino acids. The V gene end was trimmed by 6 bases and the J gene end by 3 bases; junction bases not matched to a gene: 6. The germline V gene has CDR1 MNHEY and CDR2 SVGAGI. CDR3 sequence: CASRPRQGSNEKLFF. CDR3 coding DNA: TGTGCCAGCAGGCCCCGACAGGGGTCTAATGAAAAACTGTTTTTT.

This clone was seen a few times. The germline gene is not matched at one end of the junction; a read error may be the cause. The chain carries TRBV7-7 and TRBJ2-1; D possibly corresponds to TRBD1 (6 bases). Germline CDR1 and CDR2: SSHAT and FNYEAQ (reference sequence). The CDR3 spans 14 residues. The DNA for the CDR3 is TGTGCTAGCAGCTTATCCGGACAGACGAATGAGCAGTTCTTC. Protein sequence: CASSLSGQTNEQFF.

The genes are TRBV13 and TRBJ2-1; TRBD1 matches 10 bases. V lost 3 bases and J lost 4; bases outside the gene matches: 6. The CDR3 is 16 amino acids. Germline values: CDR1 PRHDT, CDR2 FYEKMQ (reference sequence). CDR3 sequence (DNA): TGTGCCAGCAGCTTCGGGACAGGGGCGGAATACAATGAGCAGTTCTTC. Its protein product is CASSFGTGAEYNEQFF.

This clone was recorded a few times. The rearrangement joins TRBV14 to TRBJ1-1, with 11 bases lining up with TRBD1. The CDR3 is 16 amino acids. The germline CDR1 and CDR2 sequences are SGHDN and FVKESK. V was clipped by 5 bases and J by 5 bases; unmatched bases: 10. CDR3 region: CASSFPGQGAQTEAFF. For the CDR3, the DNA is TGTGCCAGCAGCTTTCCCGGACAGGGGGCGCAGACTGAAGCTTTCTTT. Full variable domain (rest looked up from reference TRBV14 and TRBJ1-1): EAGVTQFPSHSVIEKGQTVTLRCDPISGHDNLYWYRRVMGKEIKFLLHFVKESKQDESGMPNNRFLAERTGGTYSTLKVQPAELEDSGVYFCASSFPGQGAQTEAFFGQGTRLTVV.

This chain uses TRBV6-6 with TRBJ1-1; D gene ambiguous. CDR1 is MNHNY, CDR2 SVGAGI, per germline (reference sequence). This CDR3 is built from 14 residues. The V end lost 2 bases, the J end lost 1 base, and 8 bases lay between the germline ends. Here the CDR3 reads CASSYVDANTEAFF. CDR3 DNA: TGTGCCAGCAGTTACGTCGACGCGAACACTGAAGCTTTCTTT.